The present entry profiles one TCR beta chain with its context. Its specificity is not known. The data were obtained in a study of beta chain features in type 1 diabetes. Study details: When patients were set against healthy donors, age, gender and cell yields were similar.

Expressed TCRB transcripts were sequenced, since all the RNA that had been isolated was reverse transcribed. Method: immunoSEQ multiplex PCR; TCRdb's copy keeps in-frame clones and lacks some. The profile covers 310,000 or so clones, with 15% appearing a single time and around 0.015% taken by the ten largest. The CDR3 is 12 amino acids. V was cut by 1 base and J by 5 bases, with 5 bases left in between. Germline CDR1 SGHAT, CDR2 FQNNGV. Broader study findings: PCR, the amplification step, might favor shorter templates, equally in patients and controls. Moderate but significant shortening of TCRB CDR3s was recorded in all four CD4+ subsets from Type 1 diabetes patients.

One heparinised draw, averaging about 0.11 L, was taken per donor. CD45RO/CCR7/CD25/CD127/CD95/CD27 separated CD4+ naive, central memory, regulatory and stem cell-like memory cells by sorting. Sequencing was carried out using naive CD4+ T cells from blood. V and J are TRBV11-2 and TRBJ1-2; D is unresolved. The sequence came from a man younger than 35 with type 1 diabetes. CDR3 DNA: TGTGCCAGCAGCTTAGCACTTTATGGCTACACCTTC. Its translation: CASSLALYGYTF.